The T cell receptor (beta chain) described here comes from a study of T cell responses to AZD1222 COVID-19 vaccine. Concerning this clone itself: Its antigen is unknown.

General observations from the study: Sampled repertoires all dated from after the peak T cell response.

Repertoires were generated with immunoSEQ multiplex PCR, while TCRdb's copy carries only in-frame clones and drops some. The top ten hold approximately 3% of the sample, which has 120,000 to 150,000 clones, more than 75% seen once. This CDR3 spans 17 amino acids. CDR1 MNHEY and CDR2 SVGEGT come from the germline V gene. The V segment lost 1 base and the J segment 7 bases; nucleotides outside the gene matches: 10. The analysis combined second doses at about 4 or about 12 weeks. Here the sequenced sample was peripheral blood, taken 28 days after the second AZD1222 dose. The sequence was collected from an adult who received the AZD1222 COVID-19 vaccine. The V gene is TRBV6-2 or TRBV6-3, the J gene TRBJ1-5, with TRBD1 identical over 10 bases. The CDR3 spells CASSYLWRQGAGQPQHF. The CDR3 DNA sequence: TGTGCCAGCAGTTACTTGTGGCGACAGGGGGCAGGGCAGCCCCAGCATTTT.